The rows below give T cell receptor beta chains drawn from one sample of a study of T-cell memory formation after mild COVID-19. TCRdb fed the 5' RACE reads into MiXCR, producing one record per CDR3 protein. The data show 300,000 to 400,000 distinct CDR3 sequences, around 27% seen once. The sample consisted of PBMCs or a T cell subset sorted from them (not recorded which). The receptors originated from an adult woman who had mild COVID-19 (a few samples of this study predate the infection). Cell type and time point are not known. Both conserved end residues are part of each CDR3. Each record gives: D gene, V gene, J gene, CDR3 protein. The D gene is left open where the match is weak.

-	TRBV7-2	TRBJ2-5	CASSQRTGRVETQYF
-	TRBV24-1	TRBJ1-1	CATSDGPSNTEAFF
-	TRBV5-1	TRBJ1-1	CASSLAQSYTEAFF
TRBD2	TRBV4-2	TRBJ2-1	CASSQAGLAGVEQFF
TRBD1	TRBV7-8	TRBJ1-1	CASSLARKGAEAFF
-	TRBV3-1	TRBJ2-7	CATRAGLGYEQYF
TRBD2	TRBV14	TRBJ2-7	CASSPLRGLAGSTYEQYF
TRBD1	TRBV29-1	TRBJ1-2	CSAKTGGGYGYTF
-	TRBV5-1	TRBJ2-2	CASGTGGELFF
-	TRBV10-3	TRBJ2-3	CAISSRGGTDTQYF
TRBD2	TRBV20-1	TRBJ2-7	CSASLPGLAGGSAYEQYF
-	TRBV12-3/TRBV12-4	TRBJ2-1	CASRMGGLYNEQFF
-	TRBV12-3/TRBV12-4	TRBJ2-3	CASSPRKGVTDTQYF
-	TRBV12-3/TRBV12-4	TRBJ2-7	CASSPSAGPISYEQYF
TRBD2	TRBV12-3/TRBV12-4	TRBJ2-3	CASTPGTRRSTDTQYF
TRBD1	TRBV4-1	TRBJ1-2	CASSQVLGTGRNYGYTF
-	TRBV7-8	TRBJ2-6	CASSFQLSGANVLTF
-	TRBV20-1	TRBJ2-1	CSARPGLRYNEQFF
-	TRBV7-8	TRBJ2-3	CASSLGEWSTDTQYF
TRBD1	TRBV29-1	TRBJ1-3	CSVSTGLSGNTIYF
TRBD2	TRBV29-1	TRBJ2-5	CSVASEGSGSQETQYF
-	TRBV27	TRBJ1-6	CASSLQGVIQDGPLHF
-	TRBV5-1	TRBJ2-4	CASSSDTKNIQYF
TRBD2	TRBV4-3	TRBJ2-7	CASSQESLGRVYYEQYF
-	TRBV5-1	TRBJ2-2	CASIWATGANTGELFF
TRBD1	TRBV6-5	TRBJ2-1	CASTPDGPQGAFNEQFF
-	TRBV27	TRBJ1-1	CASSFTGRGTEAFF
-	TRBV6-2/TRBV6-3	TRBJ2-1	CASSPYNEQFF
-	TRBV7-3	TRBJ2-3	CASSLSSQGGTDTQYF
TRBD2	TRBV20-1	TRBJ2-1	CSASRGLTRNEQFF
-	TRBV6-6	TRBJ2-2	CASSYSWGAGELFF
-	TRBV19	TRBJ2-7	CASSPVYSGYEQYF
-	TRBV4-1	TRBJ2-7	CASSQDIEQDLNF
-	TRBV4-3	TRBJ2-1	CASSQDGTVSYNEQFF
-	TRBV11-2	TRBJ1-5	CASSLEPYNQPQHF
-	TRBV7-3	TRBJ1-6	CASSLTPGGSLHF
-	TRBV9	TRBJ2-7	CASSVASGTSYEQYF
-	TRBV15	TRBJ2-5	CATSGTFGGRQETQYF
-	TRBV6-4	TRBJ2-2	CASSDSYRTGELFF
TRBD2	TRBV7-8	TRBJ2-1	CASSVLTSGANEQFF
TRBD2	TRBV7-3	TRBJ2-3	CASSLTGRGAPVF
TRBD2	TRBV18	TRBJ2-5	CASSPTAGGPETQYF
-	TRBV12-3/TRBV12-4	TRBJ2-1	CASSYELGREQFF
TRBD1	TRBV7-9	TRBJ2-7	CASSPMTGFYEQYF
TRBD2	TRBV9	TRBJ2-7	CASSGPRSGRAYEQYF
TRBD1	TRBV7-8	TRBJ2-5	CASSTYRGQEETQYF
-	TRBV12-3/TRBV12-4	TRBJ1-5	CASSFSSLGQPQHF
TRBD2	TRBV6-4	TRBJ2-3	CASSTEAGASDTQYF
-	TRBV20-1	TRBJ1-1	CSARVGPQNTEAFF
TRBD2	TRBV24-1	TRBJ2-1	CATSPAGLLHEQFF
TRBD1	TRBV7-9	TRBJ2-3	CASRVGTAYSTDTQYF